These 9 T cell receptor beta chains came from one sample sequenced in a study of T cell responses to AZD1222 COVID-19 vaccine. Generated by immunoSEQ multiplex PCR, the TCRdb table keeps only in-frame clones and is missing some. Of 95,000 to 100,000 clones detected, about nine tenths appear once; the ten largest clones hold roughly 15%. Specimen: peripheral blood, collected 28 days after the second AZD1222 dose. These TCRs come from an adult who received the AZD1222 COVID-19 vaccine.

This chain joins TRBV19 and TRBJ2-3; 12 bases align to TRBD2. The germline V gene encodes CDR1 LNHDA and CDR2 SQIVND (reference sequence). CDR3 size: 16 residues. V trimming: 5 bases; J trimming: 2 bases; junction bases outside the gene matches: 5. The CDR3 DNA reads as TGTGCCAGTAGTCTGGCTAGCGGGAGGGACACAGATACGCAGTATTTT. It translates to CASSLASGRDTDTQYF.

CDR3 bases: TGTGCCAGTAGTACACCCCCTAGTGCGTGGAAAGCTTTCTTT. This encodes CASSTPPSAWKAFF. This chain links TRBV19 with TRBJ1-1; no reliable D call. The germline CDR1 and CDR2 sequences are LNHDA and SQIVND (reference sequence). The V and J ends lost 4 bases and 9 bases respectively, with 18 bases between them. This CDR3 has 14 residues.

This chain joins TRBV5-1 and TRBJ2-5; 11 nucleotides align to TRBD2. CDR1 SGHRS and CDR2 YFSETQ come from the germline V gene. CDR3 size: 14 residues. J was trimmed by 2 bases and V by 5 bases; bases with no gene match: 2. DNA of the CDR3: TGCGCCAGCAGAGGGACTAGCGGACAAGAGACCCAGTACTTC. Residues: CASRGTSGQETQYF.

The chain joins TRBV28 to TRBJ2-5, with TRBD1 identical over 12 bases. The junction had 3 bases not matched to a gene; V was cut back by 2 bases and J by 5 bases. This CDR3 has 15 amino acids. CDR1 and CDR2 (germline): MDHEN, SYDVKM. CDR3 in amino acids: CASSLGTGGRETQYF. As DNA, the CDR3 is TGTGCCAGCAGTTTAGGGACAGGGGGCCGTGAGACCCAGTACTTC.

A single count supports this clone. The CDR3 nucleotides are TGCGCCAGCACCAAAGAGGGGGTGTGGGGTGGTATTGAGCAGTACTTC. Residues: CASTKEGVWGGIEQYF. V and J are TRBV4-1 and TRBJ2-7; TRBD1 is a possible D gene (6 bases). CDR3 length equals 16 residues. Per the germline V gene, CDR1 is MGHRA and CDR2 is YSYEKL. Trimming stripped 7 bases from V and 7 bases from J, with 26 bases between.

V is TRBV6-6 and J is TRBJ1-2, with a weak D call TRBD1 (6 bases). Germline values: CDR1 MNHNY, CDR2 SVGAGI (reference sequence). V was trimmed by 4 bases and J by 4 bases, leaving 16 bases between them. CDR3 length: 15 residues. CDR3 bases: TGTGCCAGCAGTTCGACAATACAGGGAGGCTATGGCTACACCTTC. As protein: CASSSTIQGGYGYTF.

The CDR3 here is CSVHAFGDEKLFF. Here the CDR3 DNA reads TGCAGCGTACATGCGTTTGGTGATGAAAAACTGTTTTTT. V and J are TRBV29-1 and TRBJ1-4; D is undetermined. Trimming shortened V by 6 bases and J by 6 bases, and 14 bases separated the two germline ends. The germline V gene has CDR1 SQVTM and CDR2 ANQGSEA. This CDR3 has 13 amino acids.

The chain recombines TRBV27 with TRBJ2-7; perhaps TRBD1 as D (5 bases). From germline, CDR1 is MNHEY and CDR2 SMNVEV (reference sequence). The CDR3 is 13 residues long. V was trimmed by 0 bases and J by 2 bases, leaving 5 bases between them. CDR3 protein: CASSLSDTYEQYF. The CDR3 DNA reads as TGTGCCAGCAGTTTATCGGACACCTACGAGCAGTACTTC.

The CDR3 sequence: CASGRDRGGEKLFF. In DNA, the CDR3 is TGTGCCAGCGGTCGGGACAGGGGAGGAGAAAAACTGTTTTTT. The chain employs TRBV2 and TRBJ1-4, with 10 bases lining up with TRBD1. V lost 8 bases to trimming and J lost 8 bases; unmatched junction nucleotides: 8. The germline gives CDR1 SNHLY, CDR2 FYNNEI. The CDR3 has 14 residues.